The rows below give T cell receptor beta chains drawn from one sample of a study of technical replicates of blood from a handful of donors. TCRdb keeps only in-frame clones here, not all; method: immunoSEQ multiplex PCR. The sample consists of approximately 81,000 clones, approximately 78% of them appearing once. The sequenced material came from PBMCs. The receptor set was obtained from a human donor in good health. Some clones in this sample may be carry-over from other donors' samples. Each CDR3 is given with its conserved first and last residue.

>TRBJ2-7|TRBV30
CAWSSGNYEQYF
>TRBJ2-1|TRBV4-1
CASSQRSGRPADEQFF
>TRBJ1-6|TRBV5-4
CASSLNRLNSPLHF
>TRBJ2-3|TRBV29-1
CSGGTGSDTQYF
>TRBJ2-3|TRBV7-3
CASSPGQGLAGADTQYF
>TRBJ2-7|TRBV5-4
CASSLGTAGEQYF
>TRBJ2-1|TRBV9
CASSVDLSGSGLNEQFF
>TRBJ2-1|TRBV29-1
CSADSGGLYNEQFF
>TRBJ2-1|TRBV5-4
CASSIPSGRGNEQFF
>TRBJ2-2|TRBV7-2
CASSSQAGSGELFF
>TRBJ1-5|TRBV15
CATSRDRYRGNHQPQHF
>TRBJ2-7|TRBV27
CASSLSGQGGDEQYF
>TRBJ1-1|TRBV19
CASTPGGGAGSEAFF
>TRBJ2-7|TRBV7-6
CASSPGLAGVYEQYF
>TRBJ1-5|TRBV5-6
CASSSGTGDRYQPQHF
>TRBJ2-3|TRBV4-3
CASSHWTSEATDTQYF
>TRBJ2-1|TRBV30
CAWASVSYNEQFF
>TRBJ2-7|TRBV7-8
CASSLVSYEQYF
>TRBJ2-7|TRBV13
CASSGPGNYEQYF
>TRBJ2-4|TRBV4-1
CASSQGSSGKNIQYF